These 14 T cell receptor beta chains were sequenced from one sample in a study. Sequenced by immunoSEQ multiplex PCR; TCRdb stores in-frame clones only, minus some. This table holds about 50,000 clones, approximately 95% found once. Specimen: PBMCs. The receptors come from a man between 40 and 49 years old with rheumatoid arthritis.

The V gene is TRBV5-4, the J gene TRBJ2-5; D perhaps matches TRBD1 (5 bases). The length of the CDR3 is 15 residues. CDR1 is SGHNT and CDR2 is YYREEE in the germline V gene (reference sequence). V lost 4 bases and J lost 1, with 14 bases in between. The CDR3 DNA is TGTGCCAGCAGCCGGGCCTCCCAGGGCCAAGAGACCCAGTACTTC. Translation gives CASSRASQGQETQYF.

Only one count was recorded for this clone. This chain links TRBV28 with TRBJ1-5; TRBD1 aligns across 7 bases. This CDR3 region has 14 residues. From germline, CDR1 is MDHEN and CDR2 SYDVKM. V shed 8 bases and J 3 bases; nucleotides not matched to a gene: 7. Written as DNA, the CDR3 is TGTGCCAGCGTTTCCGGGACAGTCAATCAGCCCCAGCATTTT. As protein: CASVSGTVNQPQHF.

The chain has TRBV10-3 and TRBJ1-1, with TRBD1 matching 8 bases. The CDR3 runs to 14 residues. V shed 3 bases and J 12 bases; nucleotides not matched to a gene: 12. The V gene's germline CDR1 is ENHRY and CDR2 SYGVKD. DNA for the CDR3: TGTGCCATCAGTGATGGTCAGGGGGCGCGTACGACTTTCTTT. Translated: CAISDGQGARTTFF.

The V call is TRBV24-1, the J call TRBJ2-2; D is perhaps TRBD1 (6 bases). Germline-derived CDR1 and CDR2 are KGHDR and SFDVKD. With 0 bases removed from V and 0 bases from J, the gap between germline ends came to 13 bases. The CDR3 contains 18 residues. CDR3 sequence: CATSDLSQGHSNTGELFF. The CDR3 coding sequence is TGTGCCACCAGTGATTTGTCCCAGGGACACTCGAACACCGGGGAGCTGTTTTTT.

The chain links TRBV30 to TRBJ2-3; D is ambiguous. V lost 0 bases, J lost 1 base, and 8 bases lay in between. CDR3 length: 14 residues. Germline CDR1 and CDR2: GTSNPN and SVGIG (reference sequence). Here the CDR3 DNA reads TGTGCCTGGAGTGTACTTACAGGCACAGATACGCAGTATTTT. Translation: CAWSVLTGTDTQYF.

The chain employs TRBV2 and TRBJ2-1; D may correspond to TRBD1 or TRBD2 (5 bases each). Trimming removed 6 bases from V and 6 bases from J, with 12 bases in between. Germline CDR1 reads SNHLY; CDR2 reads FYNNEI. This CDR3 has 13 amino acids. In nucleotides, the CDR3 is TGTGCCAGCAGGGGGGTAGGCACCAATGAGCAGTTCTTC. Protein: CASRGVGTNEQFF.

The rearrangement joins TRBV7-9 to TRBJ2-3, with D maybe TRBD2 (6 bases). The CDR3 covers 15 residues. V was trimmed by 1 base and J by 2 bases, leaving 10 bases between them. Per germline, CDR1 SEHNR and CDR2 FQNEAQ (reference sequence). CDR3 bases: TGTGCCAGCAGCTTAGTGCGGGACCACACAGATACGCAGTATTTT. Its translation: CASSLVRDHTDTQYF. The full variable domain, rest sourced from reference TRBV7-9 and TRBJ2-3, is DTGVSQNPRHKITKRGQNVTFRCDPISEHNRLYWYRQTLGQGPEFLTYFQNEAQLEKSRLLSDRFSAERPKGSFSTLEIQRTEQGDSAMYLCASSLVRDHTDTQYFGPGTRLTVL.

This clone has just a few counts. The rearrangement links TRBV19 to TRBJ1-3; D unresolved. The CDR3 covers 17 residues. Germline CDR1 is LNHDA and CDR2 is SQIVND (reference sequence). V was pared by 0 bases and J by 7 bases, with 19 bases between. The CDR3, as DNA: TGTGCCAGTAGTATAGATTTGGTCGGACTTTCGCATAACACCATATATTTT. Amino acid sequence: CASSIDLVGLSHNTIYF. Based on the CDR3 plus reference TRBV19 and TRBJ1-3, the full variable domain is DGGITQSPKYLFRKEGQNVTLSCEQNLNHDAMYWYRQDPGQGLRLIYYSQIVNDFQKGDIAEGYSVSREKKESFPLTVTSAQKNPTAFYLCASSIDLVGLSHNTIYFGEGSWLTVV.

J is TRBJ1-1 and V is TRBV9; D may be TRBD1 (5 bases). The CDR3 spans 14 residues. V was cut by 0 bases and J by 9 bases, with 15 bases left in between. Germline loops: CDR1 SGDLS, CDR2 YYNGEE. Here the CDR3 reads CASSVAGTGSKAFF. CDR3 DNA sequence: TGTGCCAGCAGCGTAGCGGGCACAGGATCTAAAGCTTTCTTT.

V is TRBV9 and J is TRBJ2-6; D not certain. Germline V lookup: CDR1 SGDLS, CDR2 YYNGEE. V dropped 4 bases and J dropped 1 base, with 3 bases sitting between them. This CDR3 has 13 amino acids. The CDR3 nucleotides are TGTGCCAGCAGCTCGTCTGGGGCCAACGTCCTGACTTTC. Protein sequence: CASSSSGANVLTF.

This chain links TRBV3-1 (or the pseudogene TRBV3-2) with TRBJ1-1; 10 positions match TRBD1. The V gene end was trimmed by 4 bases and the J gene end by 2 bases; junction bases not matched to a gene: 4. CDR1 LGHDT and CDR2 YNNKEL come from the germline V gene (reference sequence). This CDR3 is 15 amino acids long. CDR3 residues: CASSPKTGGNTEAFF. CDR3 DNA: TGTGCCAGCAGCCCGAAGACAGGGGGCAACACTGAAGCTTTCTTT.

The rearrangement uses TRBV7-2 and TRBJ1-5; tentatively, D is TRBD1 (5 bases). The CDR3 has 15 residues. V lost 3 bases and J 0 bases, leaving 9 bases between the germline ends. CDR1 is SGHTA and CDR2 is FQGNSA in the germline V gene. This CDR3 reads CASSLTDFSNQPQHF. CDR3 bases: TGTGCCAGCAGCTTGACAGATTTTAGCAATCAGCCCCAGCATTTT.

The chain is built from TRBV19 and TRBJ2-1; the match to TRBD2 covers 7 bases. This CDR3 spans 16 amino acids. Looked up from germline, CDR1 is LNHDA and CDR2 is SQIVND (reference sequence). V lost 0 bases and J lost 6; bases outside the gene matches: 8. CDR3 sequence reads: CASSIDNAGDGNEQFF. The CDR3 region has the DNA TGTGCCAGTAGTATAGATAACGCGGGAGATGGCAATGAGCAGTTCTTC.

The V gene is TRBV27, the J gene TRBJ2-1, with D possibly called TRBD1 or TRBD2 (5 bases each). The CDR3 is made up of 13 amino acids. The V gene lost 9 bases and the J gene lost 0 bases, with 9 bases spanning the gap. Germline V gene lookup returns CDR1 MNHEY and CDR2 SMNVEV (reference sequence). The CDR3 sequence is CASGTGSYNEQFF. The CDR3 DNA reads TGTGCCAGTGGGACGGGCTCCTACAATGAGCAGTTCTTC.